This T cell receptor beta chain was recorded in a study of blood T cells in healthy people across ages. There are 14 residues in the CDR3. Per germline, CDR1 LGHNA and CDR2 YSLEER. Together with a sample-barcoded 5' primer, a J-beta primer mix was included in a second PCR lasting roughly 6 to 12 cycles. TCRdb processed the 5' RACE reads anew with MiXCR; each CDR3 protein has one entry. The top ten clones hold under 8.5% of a sample with over 1,300,000 distinct CDR3 sequences, 59% of them seen once. This TCR was recovered from a man younger than 35 in good health. Sequenced sample: blood. This chain links TRBV4-3 with TRBJ2-5; D possibly corresponds to TRBD1 (5 bases). The end of the DNA fits TRBJ2-7 better, so the J call may be wrong. In nucleotides, the CDR3 is TGCGCCAGCAGCCAAGACTACCAGGGTTACGAGCAGTACTTC. This gives the protein CASSQDYQGYEQYF.